This T cell receptor (beta chain) was sequenced for a study of PD-1 blockade in classical Hodgkin lymphoma. As concerns this clone: Its antigen is not known.

Per germline, CDR1 LGHNA and CDR2 YSLEER. Between the trimmed V and J ends, which lost 1 base and 12 bases, there was a span of 18 bases. This CDR3 comprises 14 residues. Time point noted: cycle 4 day 1 (C4D1), after around six weeks of nivolumab. After autologous stem cell transplantation all patients relapsed, and prior brentuximab vedotin exposure differed between cohorts. Patients showed best responses of complete response, partial response or progressive disease. Study results and limitations: According to reports, newly diagnosed patients had lower baseline TCR diversity than healthy donors, and relapsed/refractory patients had lower baseline TCR diversity still. Complete responders' baseline diversity resembled that of newly diagnosed patients. Reasons behind the repertoire differences stay unclear, perhaps disease activity or earlier therapy.

Generated by immunoSEQ multiplex PCR, the TCRdb table keeps only in-frame clones and is missing some. The data contain 75,000 to 95,000 clones, over 80% of them singletons. The chain uses TRBV4-3 and TRBJ1-2; tentative D call: TRBD1 (5 bases). The source material was peripheral blood mononuclear cells (PBMCs), sampled before the fourth cycle of nivolumab. The source of this sequence is a human donor with classical Hodgkin lymphoma. CDR3: CASSQVVGGGLDTF. DNA of the CDR3: TGCGCCAGCAGCCAAGTTGTGGGGGGTGGGCTTGACACCTTC.